These 5 T cell receptor beta chains were all obtained from the same sample, sequenced in a study of cytomegalovirus exposure and HLA in healthy donors. The PCR had 60 Vbeta and 13 Jbeta primers. Sequenced by immunoSEQ multiplex PCR; TCRdb stores in-frame clones only, minus some. The table has some 140,000 clones, approximately 73% seen once. Sequencing was performed on PBMCs. These receptors originate from a woman in her 40s in good health and CMV-seronegative.

The chain is built from TRBV29-1 and TRBJ1-3; TRBD1 agrees at 7 bases. The CDR3 contains 13 residues. Germline V gene data show CDR1 as SQVTM and CDR2 as ANQGSEA. Trimming at V came to 6 bases and at J to 4 bases, leaving 6 bases not matched to a gene. This CDR3 reads CSVSDRAGNTIYF. In DNA form, the CDR3 reads TGCAGCGTCTCCGACAGGGCCGGAAACACCATATATTTT.

The rearrangement uses TRBV11-2 and TRBJ2-1; 12 bases match TRBD2. The V segment lost 0 bases and the J segment 12 bases; nucleotides outside the gene matches: 12. The CDR3 is made up of 17 amino acids. Looked up from germline, CDR1 is SGHAT and CDR2 is FQNNGV. This CDR3 is CASSLDLVLAGGLGQFF. CDR3 nucleotide sequence: TGTGCCAGCAGCTTAGATCTTGTGCTAGCGGGGGGGTTGGGGCAGTTCTTC.

This CDR3 reads CASSFFSGELFF. For the CDR3, the DNA is TGTGCCAGCAGCTTCTTCTCCGGGGAGCTGTTTTTT. This chain joins TRBV5-6 and TRBJ2-2; no clear D gene. Germline V gene lookup returns CDR1 SGHDT and CDR2 YYEEEE. Trimming shortened V by 2 bases and J by 6 bases, and 5 bases separated the two germline ends. CDR3 size: 12 residues.

This clone was observed a handful of times. The rearrangement links TRBV21-1 to TRBJ2-1; the table's TRBD2 call for D was not verified on the DNA. TRBV21-1 is a pseudogene segment. CDR3 length equals 14 residues. Written as DNA, the CDR3 is TGTGCCAGCCCTACTATCAGACGATACAATGAGCAGTTCTTC. Residues: CASPTIRRYNEQFF.

The chain recombines TRBV5-1 with TRBJ2-1; 13 bases match TRBD2. V shed 4 bases and J 2 bases; nucleotides not matched to a gene: 3. CDR1 is SGHRS, CDR2 YFSETQ, per germline. This CDR3 has 16 amino acids. CDR3 region: CASSATSGGPYNEQFF. CDR3 DNA sequence: TGCGCCAGCAGCGCGACTAGCGGGGGGCCCTACAATGAGCAGTTCTTC.